This T cell receptor beta chain was documented in a study of T cells after yellow fever vaccination. Study-level information: Fractions of low cell number were prepared using SMART-Seq v4 Ultra Low Input.

This CDR3 is 17 amino acids long. Germline V gives CDR1 MNHEY, CDR2 SVGAGI. V lost 0 bases to trimming and J lost 0 bases, with 13 bases between them. A remark on this clonotype: The antigen is undetermined.

Points from the study as a whole: Most clones from primary vaccination resurfaced after the booster (roughly 96% CD4, around 90% CD8). Sorted repertoires could include abundant contaminating clonotypes from bulk cells.

A 5'RACE template-switching step, the method used to make TCR cDNA, added a universal primer site and UMIs. A single record per CDR3 protein comes from TCRdb applying MiXCR to the 5' RACE reads. The sample holds approximately 130,000 distinct CDR3 sequences, approximately 14% seen once. Specimen: CD8+ T cells sorted from PBMCs, collected 5 days after the yellow fever booster vaccination. This receptor was taken from a man aged 18 to 30 who received the YFV17D yellow fever vaccine. The genes are TRBV6-5 and TRBJ2-3, with D tentatively TRBD1 (5 bases). CDR3 nucleotide sequence: TGTGCCAGCAGTTACTCGATGGAGACAGTTAGCACAGATACGCAGTATTTT. It yields the protein CASSYSMETVSTDTQYF.